This T cell receptor (beta chain) stems from a study of shared clonotypes between healthy human individuals. Sequenced by immunoSEQ multiplex PCR; TCRdb stores in-frame clones only, minus some. The sample holds about 2 million clones, over 85% seen once. Positive CCR7 selection of CD45RO-negative cells yielded the naive CD8 cells, and terminally differentiated effector memory CD45RA+ cells were excluded. The CDR3 sequence is 16 residues long. From germline, CDR1 is MGHRA and CDR2 YSYEKL. Trimming cost V 0 bases and J 4 bases; bases outside gene matches: 6. Sequences were obtained from naive CD8+ T cells sorted from blood. The TCR originated in a man aged 18 to 29 in good health. The J gene is TRBJ2-1, the V gene TRBV4-1; 7 bases align to TRBD2. The CDR3 loop is CASSQEYPGGYNEQFF. CDR3 nucleotides: TGCGCCAGCAGCCAAGAATATCCGGGGGGATACAATGAGCAGTTCTTC.